This TCR beta chain was identified in a study of T cells in localized non-small cell lung cancer. Trimming took 4 bases from V and 5 from J; bases not matched to a gene: 6. The V gene's germline CDR1 is SGHNT and CDR2 YENEEA. The CDR3 consists of 15 residues. Some clones are missing from TCRdb's copy, which holds only in-frame ones; the method was immunoSEQ multiplex PCR. The table lists some 30,000 clones, roughly nine tenths of them singletons. The sample was peripheral blood, taken before any cancer treatment. The TCR originated in a female donor of 60 years or more with stage I lung adenocarcinoma. This chain connects TRBV11-3 to TRBJ2-7; 12 bases map to TRBD1. In DNA, the CDR3 is TGTGCCAGCAGCTACGCCGGGACAGGGGGCAACGAGCAGTACTTC. Its protein is CASSYAGTGGNEQYF.